A selection of T cell receptor beta chains follows, all from one sample in a study of PD-L1 blockade in urothelial cancer. TCRdb's copy holds only in-frame clones and misses some; the assay was immunoSEQ multiplex PCR. The sample records about 71,000 clones, around 90% being singletons. Here the sequenced sample was PBMCs, taken around atezolizumab (anti-PD-L1) treatment. The receptors shown here come from a man in his fifties or sixties with urothelial cancer. CDR3s include the opening cysteine and the closing phenylalanine or tryptophan. A D gene is named only where the DNA matches it firmly. Size is omitted from some rows. Given values are once, few, many or a class for expanded clones.

>.|TRBD2|15|TRBV27|TRBJ2-5
TGTGCCAGCAGTTCACTACTAGCGGGGCTTGAGACCCAGTACTTC
CASSSLLAGLETQYF
>.|.|13|TRBV30|TRBJ2-3
TGTGCCTGGAGTCGCGGACATCCAGATACGCAGTATTTT
CAWSRGHPDTQYF
>.|TRBD1|13|TRBV5-1|TRBJ2-7
TGCGCCAGCAGCTTGGGGACAGGTTACGAGCAGTACTTC
CASSLGTGYEQYF
>.|TRBD2|12|TRBV9|TRBJ2-7
TGTGCCAGCAGCGTAACGGGGGGCGAGCAGTACTTC
CASSVTGGEQYF
>.|TRBD2|18|TRBV7-2|TRBJ2-3
TGTGCCAGCAGCTTAGGATTAGGACTAGCGGGAGGATCGGATACGCAGTATTTT
CASSLGLGLAGGSDTQYF
>.|TRBD1|15|TRBV10-1|TRBJ2-1
TGCGCCAGCAGTGCGACAGGGGGCTCCTACAATGAGCAGTTCTTC
CASSATGGSYNEQFF
>.|.|18|TRBV28|TRBJ2-1
TGTGCCAGCAGTTTCTTTTCTCTCGATTCTGGCACCTACAATGAGCAGTTCTTC
CASSFFSLDSGTYNEQFF
>.|TRBD1|16|TRBV7-6|TRBJ2-5
TGTGCCAGCAGCAGAGCCGGGACAGGGAATGAGGAGACCCAGTACTTC
CASSRAGTGNEETQYF
>.|TRBD1|14|TRBV6-5|TRBJ2-1
TGTGCCAGCAGCAGTAGGACAGGAGACAATGAGCAGTTCTTC
CASSSRTGDNEQFF
>.|.|12|TRBV7-2|TRBJ2-7
TGTGCCAGCGGCCCGGGTTCCTACGAGCAGTACTTC
CASGPGSYEQYF
>.|TRBD1|15|TRBV7-2|TRBJ1-2
TGTGCCAGCAGCTTAGCGAGGGACAGGGTCGAGGACTACACCTTC
CASSLARDRVEDYTF
>.|TRBD1|15|TRBV6-1|TRBJ2-7
TGTGCCAGCAGTGTAAGGACAGGGGGAAACTACGAGCAGTACTTC
CASSVRTGGNYEQYF
>.|TRBD2|17|TRBV7-2|TRBJ2-2
TGTGCCAGCAGCTTGGGTTCTAGCGGTACGAACACCGGGGAGCTGTTTTTT
CASSLGSSGTNTGELFF
>.|TRBD1|15|TRBV19|TRBJ1-3
TGTGCCAGTAGTATCCGGACAGGGCGAGAAAACACCATATATTTT
CASSIRTGRENTIYF
>.|TRBD2|15|TRBV6-5|TRBJ2-1
TGTGCCAGCACCGCCCAGAGACTAGCGGGAAATGAGCAGTTCTTC
CASTAQRLAGNEQFF
>.|.|14|TRBV9|TRBJ1-2
TGTGCCAGCAGCGCCGAAAACCTGACTCTTGGCTACACCTTC
CASSAENLTLGYTF
>.|TRBD1|13|TRBV10-1|TRBJ1-1
TGCGCCAGCAGGGACAGGGGCAACACTGAAGCTTTCTTT
CASRDRGNTEAFF
>.|TRBD1|14|TRBV7-9|TRBJ1-2
TGTGCCAGCACCGACGGGGACAGGGGGTATGGCTACACCTTC
CASTDGDRGYGYTF
>.|TRBD1|16|TRBV7-2|TRBJ2-7
TGTGCCAGCAGCAAAAAACAGGGGGCGCGAAGCTACGAGCAGTACTTC
CASSKKQGARSYEQYF
>once|.|13|TRBV5-4|TRBJ1-2
TGTGCCAGCAGCTTGGTATTCGGGGAAGGCTACACCTTC
CASSLVFGEGYTF
>.|.|18|TRBV5-6|TRBJ1-2
TGTGCCAGCAACTTCTACCCCGACGGGGGGGGGCTAGGCTATGGCTACACCTTC
CASNFYPDGGGLGYGYTF
>once|TRBD1|16|TRBV2|TRBJ1-6
TGTGCCAGCAGACAAGGACAGGGGGCGCGTTATTCACCCCTCCACTTT
CASRQGQGARYSPLHF
>few|TRBD2|14|TRBV6-6|TRBJ2-2
TGTGCCAGCAGTGGGACTATTGGTGGCGGGGAGCTGTTTTTT
CASSGTIGGGELFF
>.|.|14|TRBV18|TRBJ2-5
TGTGCCAGCTCACCAGGTGTACCGCGGGAGACCCAGTACTTC
CASSPGVPRETQYF
>.|.|12|TRBV7-2|TRBJ2-5
TGTGCCAGCAGCTTATTGGGAGCGGCCCAGTACTTC
CASSLLGAAQYF
>.|TRBD1|14|TRBV6-1|TRBJ1-1
TGTGCCGGGCAGACCGACAGGGGGGACACTGAAGCTTTCTTT
CAGQTDRGDTEAFF
>.|.|16|TRBV5-1|TRBJ1-5
TGCGCCAGCAGCTTGGGGGCAGGGGAAAGGAATCAGCCCCAGCATTTT
CASSLGAGERNQPQHF
>.|.|14|TRBV19|TRBJ1-3
TGTGCCAGTTCAAGACAGATCTCTGGAAACACCATATATTTT
CASSRQISGNTIYF
>once|.|13|TRBV5-1|TRBJ2-7
TGCGCCAGCAACCATCCGGGCTCCTACGAGCAGTACTTC
CASNHPGSYEQYF
>.|.|14|TRBV6-6|TRBJ1-4
TGTGCCAGCAGTTACGTCGGGGGTAATGAAAAACTGTTTTTT
CASSYVGGNEKLFF
>.|TRBD1|15|TRBV6-5|TRBJ2-7
TGTGCCAGCAAAACCGCGGGACAGGAACTTTACGAGCAGTACTTC
CASKTAGQELYEQYF
>.|TRBD1|15|TRBV5-1|TRBJ1-1
TGCGCCAGCAGCTTGGGGACAGGTCTTACCACTGAAGCTTTCTTT
CASSLGTGLTTEAFF
>.|.|15|TRBV4-3|TRBJ1-1
TGCGCCAGCAGCCAATATGAACTCATGAACACTGAAGCTTTCTTT
CASSQYELMNTEAFF
>once|.|14|TRBV9|TRBJ2-5
TGTGCCAGCAGCGTAGTGGAGGGTCCAGAGACCCAGTACTTC
CASSVVEGPETQYF
>.|TRBD1|14|TRBV28|TRBJ1-2
TGTGCCAGCAGTTCTCCGTCAGGGGGCGGGGGCTACACCTTC
CASSSPSGGGGYTF
>.|.|12|TRBV7-2|TRBJ2-3
TGTGCCAGCAGCCTCCCGACAGATACGCAGTATTTT
CASSLPTDTQYF